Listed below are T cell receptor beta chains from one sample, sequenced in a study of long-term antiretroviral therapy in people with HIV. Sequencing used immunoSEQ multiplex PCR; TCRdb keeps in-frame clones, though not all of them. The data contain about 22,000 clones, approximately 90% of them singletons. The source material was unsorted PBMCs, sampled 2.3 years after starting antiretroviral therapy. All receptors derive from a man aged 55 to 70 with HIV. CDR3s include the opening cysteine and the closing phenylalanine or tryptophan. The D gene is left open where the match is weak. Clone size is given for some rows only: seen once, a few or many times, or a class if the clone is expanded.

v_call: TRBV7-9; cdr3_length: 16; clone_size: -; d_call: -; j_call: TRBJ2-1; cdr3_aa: CASNNWGQGEESEQFF; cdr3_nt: TGTGCCAGCAACAATTGGGGACAAGGGGAGGAGAGTGAGCAGTTCTTC
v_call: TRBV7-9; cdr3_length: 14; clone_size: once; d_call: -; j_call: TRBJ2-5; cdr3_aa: CASSQLDDRPTQYF; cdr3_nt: TGTGCCAGCAGTCAATTAGATGACCGTCCGACCCAGTACTTC
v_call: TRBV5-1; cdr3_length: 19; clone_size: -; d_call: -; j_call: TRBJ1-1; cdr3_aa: CASSLATRAHRDVYTEAFF; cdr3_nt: TGCGCCAGCAGCTTAGCAACCAGAGCCCACAGAGATGTGTACACTGAAGCTTTCTTT
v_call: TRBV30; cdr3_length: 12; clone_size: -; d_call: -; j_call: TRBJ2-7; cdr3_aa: CAWNGQRYEQYF; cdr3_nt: TGTGCCTGGAACGGACAGCGCTACGAGCAGTACTTC
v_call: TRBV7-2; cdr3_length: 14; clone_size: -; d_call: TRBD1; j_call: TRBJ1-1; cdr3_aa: CASSSTGGVTEAFF; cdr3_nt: TGTGCCAGCAGCAGTACAGGGGGCGTCACTGAAGCTTTCTTT
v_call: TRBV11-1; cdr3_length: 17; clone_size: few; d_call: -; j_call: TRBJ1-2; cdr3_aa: CASSLGTRGASNYGYTF; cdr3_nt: TGTGCCAGCAGCTTAGGCACCCGAGGGGCGTCTAACTATGGCTACACCTTC
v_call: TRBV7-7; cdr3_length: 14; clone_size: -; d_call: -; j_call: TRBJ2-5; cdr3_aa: CASSFGNRQETQYF; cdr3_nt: TGTGCTAGCAGCTTCGGGAACAGGCAAGAGACCCAGTACTTC
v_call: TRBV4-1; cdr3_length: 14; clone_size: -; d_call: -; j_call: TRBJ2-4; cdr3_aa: CASSQDLTINIQYF; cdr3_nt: TGCGCCAGCAGCCAAGACCTAACCATTAACATTCAGTACTTC
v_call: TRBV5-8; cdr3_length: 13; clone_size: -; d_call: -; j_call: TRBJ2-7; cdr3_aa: CASSFYNGYEQYF; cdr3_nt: TGTGCCAGCAGCTTTTATAACGGCTACGAGCAGTACTTC
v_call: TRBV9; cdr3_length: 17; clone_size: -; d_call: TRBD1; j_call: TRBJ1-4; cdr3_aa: CASSVGLGTGEGEKLFF; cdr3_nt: TGTGCCAGCAGCGTCGGCCTAGGGACAGGGGAGGGTGAAAAACTGTTTTTT
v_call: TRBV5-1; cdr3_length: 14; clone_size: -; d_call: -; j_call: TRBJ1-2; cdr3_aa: CASSLWTARDGYTF; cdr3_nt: TGCGCCAGCAGCTTGTGGACAGCAAGAGATGGCTACACCTTC
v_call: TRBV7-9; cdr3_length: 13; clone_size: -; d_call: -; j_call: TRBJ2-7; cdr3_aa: CASSSGQNYEQYF; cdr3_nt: TGTGCCAGCAGCTCCGGACAGAACTACGAGCAGTACTTC
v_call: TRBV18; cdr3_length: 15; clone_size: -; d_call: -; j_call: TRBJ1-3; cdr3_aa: CASSPQGISGNTIYF; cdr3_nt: TGTGCCAGCTCACCCCAGGGCATCTCTGGAAACACCATATATTTT
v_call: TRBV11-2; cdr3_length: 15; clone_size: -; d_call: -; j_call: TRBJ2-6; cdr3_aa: CASSLLGAGANVLTF; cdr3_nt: TGTGCCAGCAGCTTACTTGGGGCTGGGGCCAACGTCCTGACTTTC
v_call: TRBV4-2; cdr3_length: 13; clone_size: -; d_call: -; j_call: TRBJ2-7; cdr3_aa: CASSQGPGYEQYF; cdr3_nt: TGTGCCAGCAGCCAAGGTCCCGGGTACGAGCAGTACTTC
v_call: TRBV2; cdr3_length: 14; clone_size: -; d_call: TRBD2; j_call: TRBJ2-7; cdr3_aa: CASSDQAGGYEQYF; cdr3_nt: TGTGCCAGCAGTGACCAAGCGGGGGGCTACGAGCAGTACTTC
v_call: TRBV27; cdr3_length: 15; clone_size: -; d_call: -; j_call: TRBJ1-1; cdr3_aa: CASSLKGTINTEAFF; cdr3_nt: TGTGCCAGCAGTTTAAAAGGGACGATTAACACTGAAGCTTTCTTT
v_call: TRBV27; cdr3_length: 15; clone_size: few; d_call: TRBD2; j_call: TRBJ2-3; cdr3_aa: CASQRASGGTDTQYF; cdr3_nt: TGTGCCAGCCAACGGGCTAGCGGGGGGACAGATACGCAGTATTTT
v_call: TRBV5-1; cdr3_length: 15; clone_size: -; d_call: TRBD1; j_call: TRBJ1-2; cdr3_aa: CASSRTGDALDGYTF; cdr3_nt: TGCGCCAGCAGCAGGACAGGTGATGCGTTAGATGGCTACACCTTC
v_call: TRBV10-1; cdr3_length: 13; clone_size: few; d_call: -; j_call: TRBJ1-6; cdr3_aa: CASRETGSSPLHF; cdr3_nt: TGCGCCAGCAGAGAAACAGGGAGCTCACCCCTCCACTTT
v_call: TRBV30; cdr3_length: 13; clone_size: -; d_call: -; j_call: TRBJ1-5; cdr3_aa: CAWSIDSYQPQHF; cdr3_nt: TGTGCCTGGAGTATAGACAGTTATCAGCCCCAGCATTTT
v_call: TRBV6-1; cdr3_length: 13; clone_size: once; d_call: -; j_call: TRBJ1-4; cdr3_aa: CASESLLNEKLFF; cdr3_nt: TGTGCCAGCGAATCGTTGCTCAATGAAAAACTGTTTTTT
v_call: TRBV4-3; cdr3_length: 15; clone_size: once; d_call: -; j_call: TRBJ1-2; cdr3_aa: CASSQLRHSYYGYTF; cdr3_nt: TGCGCCAGCAGCCAATTGAGACACAGCTACTATGGCTACACCTTC
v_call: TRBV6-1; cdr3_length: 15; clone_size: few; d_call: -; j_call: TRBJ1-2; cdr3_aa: CASSEGWGRDYGYTF; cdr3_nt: TGTGCCAGCAGTGAAGGGTGGGGCAGAGACTATGGCTACACCTTC
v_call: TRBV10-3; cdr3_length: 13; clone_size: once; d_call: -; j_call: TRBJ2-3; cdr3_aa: CAISGTSTDTQYF; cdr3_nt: TGTGCCATCAGTGGAACTAGCACAGATACGCAGTATTTT
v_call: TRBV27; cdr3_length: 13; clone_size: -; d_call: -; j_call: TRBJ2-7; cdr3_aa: CASSFFRGYEQYF; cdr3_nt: TGTGCCAGCAGTTTTTTCAGGGGATACGAGCAGTACTTC
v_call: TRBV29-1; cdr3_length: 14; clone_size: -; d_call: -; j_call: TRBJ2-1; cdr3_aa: CSVEGPLAYNEQFF; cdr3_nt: TGCAGCGTTGAGGGGCCGTTAGCCTACAATGAGCAGTTCTTC
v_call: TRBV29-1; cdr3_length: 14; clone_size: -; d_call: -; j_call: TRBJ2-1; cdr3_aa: CSVDTASSYNEQFF; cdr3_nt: TGCAGCGTTGATACGGCGAGCTCCTACAATGAGCAGTTCTTC
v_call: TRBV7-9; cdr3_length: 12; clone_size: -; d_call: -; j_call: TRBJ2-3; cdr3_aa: CASSLSTDTQYF; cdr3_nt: TGTGCCAGCAGCTTGAGCACAGATACGCAGTATTTT
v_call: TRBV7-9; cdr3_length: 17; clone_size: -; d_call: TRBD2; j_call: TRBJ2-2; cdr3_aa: CASSLAAAGGPDGELFF; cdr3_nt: TGTGCCAGCAGCTTAGCGGCAGCGGGGGGGCCGGACGGGGAGCTGTTTTTT
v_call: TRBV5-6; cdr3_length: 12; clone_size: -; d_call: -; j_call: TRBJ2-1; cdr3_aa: CASSFTYNEQFF; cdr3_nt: TGTGCCAGCAGCTTTACCTACAATGAGCAGTTCTTC
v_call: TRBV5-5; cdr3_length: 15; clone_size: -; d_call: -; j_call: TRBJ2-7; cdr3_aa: CASIIGWGSGYEQYF; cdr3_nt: TGTGCCAGCATAATCGGGTGGGGGAGTGGCTACGAGCAGTACTTC
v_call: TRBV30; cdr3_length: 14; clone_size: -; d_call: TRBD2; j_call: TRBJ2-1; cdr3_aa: CAWSVVAGANEQFF; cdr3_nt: TGTGCCTGGAGTGTAGTAGCGGGGGCCAATGAGCAGTTCTTC
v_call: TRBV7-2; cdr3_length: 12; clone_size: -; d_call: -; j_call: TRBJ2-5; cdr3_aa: CASSLVVETQYF; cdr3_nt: TGTGCCAGCAGCTTGGTGGTGGAGACCCAGTACTTC
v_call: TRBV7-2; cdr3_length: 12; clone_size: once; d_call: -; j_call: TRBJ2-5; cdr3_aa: CASSKYQETQYF; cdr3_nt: TGTGCCAGCAGCAAGTACCAAGAGACCCAGTACTTC
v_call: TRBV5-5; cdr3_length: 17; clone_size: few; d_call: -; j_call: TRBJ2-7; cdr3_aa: CASRYGAVSQYPYEQYF; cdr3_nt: TGTGCCAGCAGATATGGGGCGGTCAGCCAGTATCCCTACGAGCAGTACTTC
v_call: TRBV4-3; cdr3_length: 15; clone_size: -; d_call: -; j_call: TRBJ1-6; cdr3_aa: CASSPASGDLSPLHF; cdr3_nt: TGCGCCAGCAGCCCGGCGTCAGGGGATCTTTCACCCCTCCACTTT